This T cell receptor beta chain was sequenced for a study of tumor-infiltrating lymphocytes in oesophageal squamous cell carcinoma. The CDR3 is 18 residues long. Germline CDR1 and CDR2: SGHTA and FQGTGA. TCRdb re-derived calls from the PCR reads in MiXCR, one entry per CDR3 protein. The repertoire holds about 10,000 distinct CDR3 sequences, with around 63% as singletons. The V and J genes are TRBV7-3 and TRBJ2-3; 7 nucleotides agree with TRBD2. The DNA end is more similar to TRBJ2-1, so the J call may be wrong. The sample consisted of esophageal tumor tissue. This receptor was taken from a male donor with esophageal squamous cell carcinoma. Here the CDR3 DNA reads TGTGCCAGCAGCTTAACTATAGGACTAGAGCGGTCGTACAATGAGCAGTTCTTC. Its translation: CASSLTIGLERSYNEQFF.